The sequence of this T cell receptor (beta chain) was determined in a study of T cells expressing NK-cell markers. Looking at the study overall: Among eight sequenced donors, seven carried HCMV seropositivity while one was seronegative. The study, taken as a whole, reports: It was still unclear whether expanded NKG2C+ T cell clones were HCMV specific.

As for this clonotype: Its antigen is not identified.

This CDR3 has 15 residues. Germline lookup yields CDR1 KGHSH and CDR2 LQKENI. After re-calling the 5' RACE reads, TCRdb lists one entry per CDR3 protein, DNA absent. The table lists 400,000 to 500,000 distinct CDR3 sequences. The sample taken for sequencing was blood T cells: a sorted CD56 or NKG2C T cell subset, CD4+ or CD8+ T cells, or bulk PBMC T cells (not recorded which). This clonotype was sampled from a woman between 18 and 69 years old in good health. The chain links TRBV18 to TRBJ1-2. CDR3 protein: CASSPQGEANYGYTF.